Listed below are T cell receptor beta chains from one sample, sequenced in a study of cytomegalovirus exposure and HLA in healthy donors. TCRdb keeps only in-frame clones here, not all; method: immunoSEQ multiplex PCR. The repertoire holds approximately 94,000 clones, less than 85% seen once, with 4% to 5.5% in the top ten. The sample taken for sequencing was PBMCs. The receptors shown here come from a man aged 25-45 years in good health and CMV-seropositive. Both conserved end residues are part of each CDR3. A D gene is named only where the DNA matches it firmly. Clone size is stated in some rows and not others, as once, few, many or a class when expanded.

V: TRBV5-1; D: TRBD2; size: once; J: TRBJ2-1; DNA: TGCGCCAGCAGCTTGGGTGGGCTAGCGGGTAGCTCCTACAATGAGCAGTTCTTC; CDR3: CASSLGGLAGSSYNEQFF
V: TRBV7-3; D: TRBD2; size: .; J: TRBJ2-2; DNA: TGTGCCAGCAGCTTAACGGGAGGGGCCGGGGAGCTGTTTTTT; CDR3: CASSLTGGAGELFF
V: TRBV28; D: .; size: few; J: TRBJ2-7; DNA: TGTGCCACCGTACAGGGTAACGAGCAGTACTTC; CDR3: CATVQGNEQYF
V: TRBV18; D: TRBD1; size: .; J: TRBJ1-1; DNA: TGTGCCAGCTCACCTACGCCCGGGACAGGGAACACTGAAGCTTTCTTT; CDR3: CASSPTPGTGNTEAFF
V: TRBV18; D: .; size: .; J: TRBJ1-1; DNA: TGTGCCAGCTCATCCCGACAGAACACTGAAGCTTTCTTT; CDR3: CASSSRQNTEAFF
V: TRBV7-8; D: TRBD1; size: .; J: TRBJ1-1; DNA: TGTGCCAGCAGCTTAGTGACAGGGACGGAAGCTTTCTTT; CDR3: CASSLVTGTEAFF
V: TRBV7-3; D: .; size: .; J: TRBJ1-5; DNA: TGTGCCAGCAGTTTCGACAGTTATAGCAATCAGCCCCAGCATTTT; CDR3: CASSFDSYSNQPQHF
V: TRBV5-1; D: .; size: .; J: TRBJ1-3; DNA: TGCGCCAGCAGCTTGATCCCACGGTCCTCTGGAAACACCATATATTTT; CDR3: CASSLIPRSSGNTIYF
V: TRBV5-4; D: .; size: .; J: TRBJ1-1; DNA: TGTGCCAGCAGCCTTCAGGGTGGCACTGAAGCTTTCTTT; CDR3: CASSLQGGTEAFF
V: TRBV19; D: TRBD1; size: .; J: TRBJ2-1; DNA: TGTGCCAGTAGCCGGGACAGGGGACTCTCTTACGATGAGCAGTTCTTC; CDR3: CASSRDRGLSYDEQFF
V: TRBV6-6; D: .; size: .; J: TRBJ1-1; DNA: TGTGCCAGCAGTTATAAGGAGCTGAACACTGAAGCTTTCTTT; CDR3: CASSYKELNTEAFF
V: TRBV27; D: .; size: .; J: TRBJ1-5; DNA: TGTGCCAGCAGTTTAACAGGGTGGATCCATCAGCCCCAGCATTTT; CDR3: CASSLTGWIHQPQHF
V: TRBV5-5; D: .; size: .; J: TRBJ2-1; DNA: TGTGCCAGCAGCTTGTTCGAACGGGAGCAGTTCTTC; CDR3: CASSLFEREQFF
V: TRBV28; D: TRBD1; size: .; J: TRBJ1-2; DNA: TGTGCCAGCAATTTCGTCGGGACAGGGGACGGCTACACCTTC; CDR3: CASNFVGTGDGYTF
V: TRBV14; D: TRBD1; size: .; J: TRBJ1-2; DNA: TGTGCCAGCAGCCAAGAAAGGGGGCATAGGAACTACACCTTC; CDR3: CASSQERGHRNYTF
V: TRBV10-3; D: TRBD2; size: .; J: TRBJ2-5; DNA: TGTGCCATCAGTGAATTGGTTAGCGGGGACTTGGGGACCCAGTACTTC; CDR3: CAISELVSGDLGTQYF
V: TRBV7-9; D: .; size: .; J: TRBJ1-2; DNA: TGTGCCAGCAGCTTGACACCTTATGGCTACACCTTC; CDR3: CASSLTPYGYTF
V: TRBV10-1; D: TRBD2; size: .; J: TRBJ2-3; DNA: TGCGCCAGCAGTCTCCCCCCCACTAGCGGTAGCACAGATACGCAGTATTTT; CDR3: CASSLPPTSGSTDTQYF
V: TRBV7-9; D: .; size: .; J: TRBJ2-1; DNA: TGTGCCCTCGCCGCTCCAATGGGGGCCTCCTACAATGAGCAGTTCTTC; CDR3: CALAAPMGASYNEQFF
V: TRBV6-5; D: TRBD1; size: .; J: TRBJ1-5; DNA: TGTGCCAGCAGCATGCAGGGGGCAGGCAATCAGCCCCAGCATTTT; CDR3: CASSMQGAGNQPQHF
V: TRBV27; D: .; size: .; J: TRBJ2-5; DNA: TGTGCCAGCAGTTTATCTCCGGAGGGCCAAGAGACCCAGTACTTC; CDR3: CASSLSPEGQETQYF
V: TRBV5-1; D: TRBD1; size: .; J: TRBJ2-6; DNA: TGCGCCAGCAGCTTGGGGCACCTCGGGACAGGGCACTCTGGGGCCAACGTCCTGACTTTC; CDR3: CASSLGHLGTGHSGANVLTF
V: TRBV10-3; D: TRBD1; size: .; J: TRBJ1-2; DNA: TGTGCCATCAGTGACGGGACAGGAGATGGCTACACCTTC; CDR3: CAISDGTGDGYTF
V: TRBV5-4; D: TRBD1; size: few; J: TRBJ1-1; DNA: TGTGCCAGCAGCTTGGGACAGGGGGTCACTGAAGCTTTCTTT; CDR3: CASSLGQGVTEAFF
V: TRBV15; D: .; size: .; J: TRBJ1-1; DNA: TGTGCCACCAGCTCCCGCCAGACAGGAATGAACACTGAAGCTTTCTTT; CDR3: CATSSRQTGMNTEAFF
V: TRBV25-1; D: .; size: .; J: TRBJ2-2; DNA: TGTGCCAGCAGCGCTAGCAACGGGGAGCTGTTTTTT; CDR3: CASSASNGELFF
V: TRBV12-5; D: .; size: .; J: TRBJ2-3; DNA: TGTGCTAGTAATGACGGGAGCACAGATACGCAGTATTTT; CDR3: CASNDGSTDTQYF
V: TRBV9; D: .; size: .; J: TRBJ1-2; DNA: TGTGCCAGCAGCGTAGCGGCAGGGCAAGGCTACACCTTC; CDR3: CASSVAAGQGYTF
V: TRBV6-5; D: .; size: .; J: TRBJ1-3; DNA: TGTGCCAGCAGTTCCCCCAACTCCATATATTTT; CDR3: CASSSPNSIYF
V: TRBV7-3; D: .; size: few; J: TRBJ2-2; DNA: TGTGCCAGCAGCTTAACGGTTAGCACCGGGGAGCTGTTTTTT; CDR3: CASSLTVSTGELFF
V: TRBV6-4; D: TRBD1; size: once; J: TRBJ2-7; DNA: TGTGCCAGCGGGAACAGGGGACGAGATGGGAACGAGCAGTACTTC; CDR3: CASGNRGRDGNEQYF
V: TRBV27; D: TRBD1; size: .; J: TRBJ1-1; DNA: TGTGCCAGCAGCCCTAGGACAGGGCCCAGGGCTGAAGCTTTCTTT; CDR3: CASSPRTGPRAEAFF
V: TRBV28; D: .; size: .; J: TRBJ1-1; DNA: TGTGCCAGCAGCGGGACACTCTTGAACACTGAAGCTTTCTTT; CDR3: CASSGTLLNTEAFF
V: TRBV5-4; D: .; size: once; J: TRBJ2-1; DNA: TGTGCCAGCAGCTTGGGCCAGGAAGTCAATGAGCAGTTCTTC; CDR3: CASSLGQEVNEQFF
V: TRBV19; D: TRBD1; size: .; J: TRBJ2-1; DNA: TGTGCCAGTAGTATTCAGGGGGCAAGCGAGCAGTTCTTC; CDR3: CASSIQGASEQFF
V: TRBV7-2; D: .; size: .; J: TRBJ1-2; DNA: TGTGCCAGCAATAAGGGGAACGAAGATTGGCGCTACACCTTC; CDR3: CASNKGNEDWRYTF
V: TRBV5-8; D: TRBD1; size: .; J: TRBJ1-1; DNA: TGTGCCAGCAGCTCGACGGGACAGGGGGCTGAAGCTTTCTTT; CDR3: CASSSTGQGAEAFF
V: TRBV7-7; D: .; size: .; J: TRBJ2-1; DNA: TGTGCTAGCAGCTCCATCTTGGGTAGTCAGGATGAGCAGTTCTTC; CDR3: CASSSILGSQDEQFF
V: TRBV4-1; D: TRBD1; size: many; J: TRBJ1-2; DNA: TGCGCCAGCACCCACCCGGACAGGGAGAACTATGGCTACACCTTC; CDR3: CASTHPDRENYGYTF
V: TRBV5-8; D: TRBD1; size: .; J: TRBJ1-1; DNA: TGTGCCAGCAGCCCCCTGACAGGGGTAGGAACTGAAGCTTTCTTT; CDR3: CASSPLTGVGTEAFF
V: TRBV28; D: TRBD2; size: .; J: TRBJ2-7; DNA: TGTGCCAGCCGCCCTTATCCCAGGGCTAGCGGGAGGGCAGGAAGGTCGGAGCAGTACTTC; CDR3: CASRPYPRASGRAGRSEQYF
V: TRBV9; D: .; size: .; J: TRBJ1-2; DNA: TGTGCCAGCAGCGTCCGGCCCGCCAGTGGCGGCGGCTATGGCTACACCTTC; CDR3: CASSVRPASGGGYGYTF
V: TRBV6-5; D: .; size: .; J: TRBJ2-7; DNA: TGTGCCAGCAGTTACCTAGGGGCCCTTAGGCCGTACTTC; CDR3: CASSYLGALRPYF
V: TRBV7-8; D: .; size: .; J: TRBJ1-1; DNA: TGTGCCAGCAGCTACCCACGGGGTAGAGTCATGAACACTGAAGCTTTCTTT; CDR3: CASSYPRGRVMNTEAFF
V: TRBV13; D: .; size: .; J: TRBJ2-5; DNA: .; CDR3: CASSSSAGGGETQYF
V: TRBV5-1; D: .; size: few; J: TRBJ2-7; DNA: TGCGCCAGCAGTGCCGGGGACGAGCAGTACTTC; CDR3: CASSAGDEQYF
V: TRBV6-8; D: TRBD1; size: .; J: TRBJ2-6; DNA: TGTGCCAGCAGCAGGGACAGCCCCCACGTAAGGTCTGGGGCCAACGTCCTGACTTTC; CDR3: CASSRDSPHVRSGANVLTF
V: TRBV19; D: .; size: .; J: TRBJ2-1; DNA: TGTGCCAGTAGTCTTCGGGACGGCGGGGTTAATGAGCAGTTCTTC; CDR3: CASSLRDGGVNEQFF